This T cell receptor (beta chain) came from a study of OX40 agonist ivuxolimab in advanced cancers. Study-level information: Those treated in dose escalation had hepatocellular carcinoma, melanoma, renal cell cancer or head and neck cancer. Those enrolled were about 80% male, with a mean age of around 58 years and ages from about 20 to 85.

Comment on this clone: The antigen is unknown.

Germline V CDR1 and CDR2: PRHDT, FYEKMQ (reference sequence). V gave up 3 bases and J gave up 8 bases; unmatched junction bases: 5. This CDR3 has 13 amino acids. Findings and caveats of the study: The CD4+ and CD8+ T cells in the blood had expanded clonally by week 6 at 0.1 to 3.0 mg/kg. What antigens the expanded peripheral T cells recognized was never established.

Produced via immunoSEQ multiplex PCR; TCRdb's table is partial and in-frame only. The data hold roughly 48,000 clones, with around nine tenths observed a single time. The rearrangement joins TRBV13 to TRBJ1-2; 8 positions agree with TRBD1. The sample consisted of CD4+ or CD8+ T cells sorted from blood, taken in a trial of the OX40 agonist ivuxolimab. The TCR sequence derives from an adult with an advanced solid tumor such as melanoma, head and neck, liver or kidney cancer. The CDR3 DNA is TGTGCCAGCAGCTTGGGACAGGCGGAGGGCTACACCTTC. Amino acid sequence: CASSLGQAEGYTF.